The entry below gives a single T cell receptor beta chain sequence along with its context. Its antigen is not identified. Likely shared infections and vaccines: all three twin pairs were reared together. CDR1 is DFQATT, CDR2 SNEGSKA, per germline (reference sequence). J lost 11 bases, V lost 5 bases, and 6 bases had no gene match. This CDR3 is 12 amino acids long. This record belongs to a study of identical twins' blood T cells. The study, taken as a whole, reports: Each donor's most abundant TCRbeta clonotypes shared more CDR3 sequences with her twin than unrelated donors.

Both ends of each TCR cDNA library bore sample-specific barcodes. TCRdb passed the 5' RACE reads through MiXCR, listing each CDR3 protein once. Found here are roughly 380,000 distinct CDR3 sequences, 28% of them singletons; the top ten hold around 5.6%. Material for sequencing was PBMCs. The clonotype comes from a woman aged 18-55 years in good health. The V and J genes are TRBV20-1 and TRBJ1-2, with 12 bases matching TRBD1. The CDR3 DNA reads TGCAGTGCTTGGGGGGACAGGGGGCATTACACCTTC. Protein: CSAWGDRGHYTF.